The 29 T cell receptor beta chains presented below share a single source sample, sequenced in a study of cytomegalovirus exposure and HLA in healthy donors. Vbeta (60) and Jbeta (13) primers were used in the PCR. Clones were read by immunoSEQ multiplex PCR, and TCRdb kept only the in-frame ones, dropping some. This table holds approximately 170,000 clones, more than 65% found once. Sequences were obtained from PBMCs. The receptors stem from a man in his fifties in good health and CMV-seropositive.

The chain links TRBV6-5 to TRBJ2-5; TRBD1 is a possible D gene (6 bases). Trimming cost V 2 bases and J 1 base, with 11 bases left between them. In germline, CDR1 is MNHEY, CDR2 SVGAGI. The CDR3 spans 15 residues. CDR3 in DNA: TGTGCCAGCAGTTACAGGGGGTTGCTCCAAGAGACCCAGTACTTC. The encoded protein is CASSYRGLLQETQYF.

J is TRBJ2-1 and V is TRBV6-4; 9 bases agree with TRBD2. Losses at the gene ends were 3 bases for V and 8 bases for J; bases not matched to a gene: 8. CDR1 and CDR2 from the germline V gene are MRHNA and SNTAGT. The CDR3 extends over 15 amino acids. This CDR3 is CASSENSGSTHEQFF. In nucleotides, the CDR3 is TGTGCCAGCAGTGAGAATAGCGGGAGTACCCATGAGCAGTTCTTC.

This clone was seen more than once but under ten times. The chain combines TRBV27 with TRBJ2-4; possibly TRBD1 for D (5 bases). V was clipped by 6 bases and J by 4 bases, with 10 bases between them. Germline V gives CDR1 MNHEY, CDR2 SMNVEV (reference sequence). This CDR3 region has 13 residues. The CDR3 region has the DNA TGTGCCAGCAGCCCGACAGAGAAAAACATTCAGTACTTC. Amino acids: CASSPTEKNIQYF.

CDR3 region: CASSLIPGQGKGTGYTF. For the CDR3, the DNA is TGCGCCAGCAGCTTGATCCCGGGACAGGGTAAGGGTACAGGCTACACCTTC. The chain uses TRBV5-1 and TRBJ1-2; 9 bases are a match to TRBD1. Per the germline V gene, CDR1 is SGHRS and CDR2 is YFSETQ. The length of the CDR3 is 17 residues. V shed 1 base and J 8 bases; nucleotides not matched to a gene: 15.

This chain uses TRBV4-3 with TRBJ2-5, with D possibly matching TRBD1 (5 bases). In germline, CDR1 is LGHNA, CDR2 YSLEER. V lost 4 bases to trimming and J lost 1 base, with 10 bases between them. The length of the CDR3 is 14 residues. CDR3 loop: CASSPWGFQETQYF. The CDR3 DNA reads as TGCGCCAGCAGCCCCTGGGGCTTCCAAGAGACCCAGTACTTC.

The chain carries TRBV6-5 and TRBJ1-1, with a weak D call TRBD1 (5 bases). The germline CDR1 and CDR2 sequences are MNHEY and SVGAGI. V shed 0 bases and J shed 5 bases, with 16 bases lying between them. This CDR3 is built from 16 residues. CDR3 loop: CASSYSPLWGETEAFF. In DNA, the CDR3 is TGTGCCAGCAGTTACTCGCCTTTGTGGGGGGAGACTGAAGCTTTCTTT.

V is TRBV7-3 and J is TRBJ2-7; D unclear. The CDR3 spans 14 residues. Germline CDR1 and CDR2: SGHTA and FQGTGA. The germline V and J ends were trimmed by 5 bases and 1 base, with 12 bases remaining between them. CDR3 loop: CASSPRHGSYEQYF. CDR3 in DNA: TGTGCCAGCAGCCCACGGCACGGGTCCTACGAGCAGTACTTC.

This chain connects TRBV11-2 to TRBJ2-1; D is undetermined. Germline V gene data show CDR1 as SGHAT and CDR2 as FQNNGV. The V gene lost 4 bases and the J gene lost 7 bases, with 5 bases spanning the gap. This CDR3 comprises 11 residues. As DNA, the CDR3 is TGTGCCAGCAGCTGGCGGAATGAGCAGTTCTTC. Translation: CASSWRNEQFF.

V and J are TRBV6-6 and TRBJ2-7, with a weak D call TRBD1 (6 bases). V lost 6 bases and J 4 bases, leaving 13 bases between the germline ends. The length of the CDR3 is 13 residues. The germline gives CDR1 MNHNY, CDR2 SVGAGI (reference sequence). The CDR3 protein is CASSPTGTYEQYF. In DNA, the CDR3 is TGTGCCAGCAGCCCAACCGGGACATACGAGCAGTACTTC.

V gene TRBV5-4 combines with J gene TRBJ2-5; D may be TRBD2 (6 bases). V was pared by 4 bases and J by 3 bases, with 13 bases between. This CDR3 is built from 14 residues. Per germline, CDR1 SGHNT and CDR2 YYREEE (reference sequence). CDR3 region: CASSPGLSKETQYF. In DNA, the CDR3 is TGTGCCAGCAGCCCGGGACTTTCAAAAGAGACCCAGTACTTC.

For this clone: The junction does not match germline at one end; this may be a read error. The CDR3 sequence: CASSPHTYNSPLHF. The DNA of the CDR3 is TGTGCCAGCAGCCCCCATACCTACAATTCACCCCTCCACTTT. The chain is built from TRBV6-5 and TRBJ1-6; D gene uncertain. CDR3 size: 14 residues. Germline loops: CDR1 MNHEY, CDR2 SVGAGI.

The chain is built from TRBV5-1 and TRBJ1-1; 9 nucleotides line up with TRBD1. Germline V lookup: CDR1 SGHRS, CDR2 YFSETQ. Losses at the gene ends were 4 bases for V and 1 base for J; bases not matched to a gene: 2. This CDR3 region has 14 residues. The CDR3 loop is CASSVGQGNTEAFF. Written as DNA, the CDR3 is TGCGCCAGCAGCGTGGGACAGGGGAACACTGAAGCTTTCTTT.

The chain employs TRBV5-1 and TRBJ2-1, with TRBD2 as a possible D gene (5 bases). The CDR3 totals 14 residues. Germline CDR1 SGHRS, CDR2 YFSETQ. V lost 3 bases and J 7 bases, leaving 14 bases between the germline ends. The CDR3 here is CASSYRDIENEQFF. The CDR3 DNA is TGCGCCAGCAGCTACCGGGATATAGAGAATGAGCAGTTCTTC.

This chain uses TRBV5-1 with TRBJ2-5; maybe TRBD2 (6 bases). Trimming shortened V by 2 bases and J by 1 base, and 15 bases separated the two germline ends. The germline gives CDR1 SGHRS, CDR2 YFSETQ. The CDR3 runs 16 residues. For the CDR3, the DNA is TGCGCCAGCAGCTTAGGGACTCACATAGCCCAAGAGACCCAGTACTTC. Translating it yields CASSLGTHIAQETQYF. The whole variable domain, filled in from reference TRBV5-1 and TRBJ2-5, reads KAGVTQTPRYLIKTRGQQVTLSCSPISGHRSVSWYQQTPGQGLQFLFEYFSETQRNKGNFPGRFSGRQFSNSRSEMNVSTLELGDSALYLCASSLGTHIAQETQYFGPGTRLLVL.

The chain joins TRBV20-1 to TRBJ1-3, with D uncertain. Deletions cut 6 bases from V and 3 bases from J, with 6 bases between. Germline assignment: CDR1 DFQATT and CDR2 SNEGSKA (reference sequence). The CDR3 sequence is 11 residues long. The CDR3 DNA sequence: TGCAGTGCCCCTGTTGGAAACACCATATATTTT. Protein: CSAPVGNTIYF.

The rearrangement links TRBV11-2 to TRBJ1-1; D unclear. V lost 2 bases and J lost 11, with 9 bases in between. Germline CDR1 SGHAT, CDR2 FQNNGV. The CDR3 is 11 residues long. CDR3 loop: CASSLLRGAFF. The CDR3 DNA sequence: TGTGCCAGCAGCTTACTCCGCGGGGCTTTCTTT. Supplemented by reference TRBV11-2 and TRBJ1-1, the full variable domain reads EAGVAQSPRYKIIEKRQSVAFWCNPISGHATLYWYQQILGQGPKLLIQFQNNGVVDDSQLPKDRFSAERLKGVDSTLKIQPAKLEDSAVYLCASSLLRGAFFGQGTRLTVV.

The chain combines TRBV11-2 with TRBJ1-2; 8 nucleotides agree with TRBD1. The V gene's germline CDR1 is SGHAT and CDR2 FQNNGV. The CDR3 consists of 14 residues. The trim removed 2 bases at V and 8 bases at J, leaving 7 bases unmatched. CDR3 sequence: CASSLPGRGPGYTF. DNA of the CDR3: TGTGCCAGCAGCTTACCAGGCAGGGGGCCCGGCTACACCTTC.

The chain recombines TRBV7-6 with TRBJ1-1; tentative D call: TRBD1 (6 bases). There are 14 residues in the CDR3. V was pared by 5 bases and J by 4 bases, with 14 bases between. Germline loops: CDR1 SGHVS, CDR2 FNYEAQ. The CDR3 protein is CASSGFAGATEAFF. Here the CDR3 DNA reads TGTGCCAGCAGCGGATTCGCGGGGGCCACTGAAGCTTTCTTT. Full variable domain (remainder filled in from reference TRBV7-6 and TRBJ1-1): GAGVSQSPRYKVTKRGQDVALRCDPISGHVSLYWYRQALGQGPEFLTYFNYEAQQDKSGLPNDRFSAERPEGSISTLTIQRTEQRDSAMYRCASSGFAGATEAFFGQGTRLTVV.

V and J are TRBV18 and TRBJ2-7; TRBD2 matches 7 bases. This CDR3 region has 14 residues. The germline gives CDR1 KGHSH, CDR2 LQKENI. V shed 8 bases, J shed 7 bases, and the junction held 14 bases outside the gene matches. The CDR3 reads CASRTGGDPREQYF. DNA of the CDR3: TGTGCCAGCCGAACGGGGGGAGATCCTAGAGAGCAGTACTTC.

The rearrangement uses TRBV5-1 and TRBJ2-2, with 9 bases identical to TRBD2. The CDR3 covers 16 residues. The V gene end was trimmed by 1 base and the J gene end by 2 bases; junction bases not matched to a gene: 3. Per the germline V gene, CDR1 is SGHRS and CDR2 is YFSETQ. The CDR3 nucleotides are TGCGCCAGCAGCTTGCAGACTAGCGGTAACACCGGGGAGCTGTTTTTT. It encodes CASSLQTSGNTGELFF.

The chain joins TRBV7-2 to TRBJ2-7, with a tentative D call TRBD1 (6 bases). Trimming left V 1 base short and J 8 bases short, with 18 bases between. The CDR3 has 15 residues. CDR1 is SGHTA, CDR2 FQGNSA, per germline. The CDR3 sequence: CASSLGTDPSTKQYF. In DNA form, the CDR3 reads TGTGCCAGCAGCTTAGGGACAGATCCTTCTACGAAGCAGTACTTC.

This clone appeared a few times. The CDR3 spells CASSLFDRMQETQYF. CDR3 coding DNA: TGTGCCAGCAGCTTGTTTGACAGAATGCAAGAGACCCAGTACTTC. V is TRBV5-6 and J is TRBJ2-5; D might be TRBD1 (5 bases). The CDR3 has 15 residues. V shed 1 base and J shed 2 bases, with 12 bases lying between them. Germline-derived CDR1 and CDR2 are SGHDT and YYEEEE.

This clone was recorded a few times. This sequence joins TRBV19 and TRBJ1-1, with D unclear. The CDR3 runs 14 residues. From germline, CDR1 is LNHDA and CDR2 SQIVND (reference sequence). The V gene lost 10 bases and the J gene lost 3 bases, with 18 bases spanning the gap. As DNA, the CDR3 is TGTGCCACCACGATCGGGGTAAAGCACACTGAAGCTTTCTTT. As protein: CATTIGVKHTEAFF.

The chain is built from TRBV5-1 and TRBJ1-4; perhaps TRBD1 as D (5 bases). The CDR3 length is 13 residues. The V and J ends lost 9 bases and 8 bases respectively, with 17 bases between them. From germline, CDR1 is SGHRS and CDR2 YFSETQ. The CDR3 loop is CANLTVSREKLFF. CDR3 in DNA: TGCGCCAACCTGACAGTATCAAGGGAAAAACTGTTTTTT.

The CDR3 here is CASSPGDRDAGEQFF. CDR3 nucleotides: TGTGCCAGCAGCCCCGGGGACAGGGACGCGGGTGAGCAGTTCTTC. The V gene is TRBV4-2, the J gene TRBJ2-1, with TRBD1 identical over 9 bases. The CDR3 has 15 residues. The germline gives CDR1 LGHNA, CDR2 YNFKEQ. Trimming took 4 bases from V and 9 from J; bases not matched to a gene: 10.

The CDR3 nucleotides read TGTGCCAGCAGCCAAGTTAACAGGGTGGAAAATTCACCCCTCCACTTT. Translation gives CASSQVNRVENSPLHF. The V gene is TRBV14, the J gene TRBJ1-6; D might be TRBD1 (6 bases). Germline CDR1 reads SGHDN; CDR2 reads FVKESK. V lost 1 base and J 7 bases, leaving 14 bases between the germline ends. The CDR3 has 16 amino acids.

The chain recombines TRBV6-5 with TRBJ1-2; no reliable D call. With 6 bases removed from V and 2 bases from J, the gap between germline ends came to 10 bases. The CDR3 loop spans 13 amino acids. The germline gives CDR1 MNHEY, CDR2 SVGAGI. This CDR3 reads CASRPGINYGYTF. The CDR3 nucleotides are TGTGCCAGCAGGCCCGGGATCAACTATGGCTACACCTTC.

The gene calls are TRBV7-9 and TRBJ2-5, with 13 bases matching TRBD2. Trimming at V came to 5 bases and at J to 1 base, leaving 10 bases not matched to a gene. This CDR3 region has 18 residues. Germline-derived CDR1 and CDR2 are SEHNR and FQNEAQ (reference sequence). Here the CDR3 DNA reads TGTGCCAGCAGCCGCGGGACTAGCGGGATTGGCATCCAAGAGACCCAGTACTTC. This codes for CASSRGTSGIGIQETQYF.

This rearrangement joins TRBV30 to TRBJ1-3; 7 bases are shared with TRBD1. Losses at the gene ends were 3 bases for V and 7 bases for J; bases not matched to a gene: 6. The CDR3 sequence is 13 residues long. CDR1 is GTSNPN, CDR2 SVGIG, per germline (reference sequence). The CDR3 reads CAWSPDRDNTIYF. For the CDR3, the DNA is TGTGCCTGGAGCCCCGACAGGGACAACACCATATATTTT.